One and the same sample provided the 2 T cell receptor beta chains below, sequenced in a study of glioma-infiltrating T cells after dendritic cell vaccination (dated by TCRdb to about 2016). Libraries were prepared through the immunoSEQ multiplex PCR assay. As stored in TCRdb, this immuneACCESS dataset retains in-frame rearrangements with V and J assigned. A fraction of the clones does not appear; measured against another copy, unresolved V genes explain less than half of the discrepancy, and the remainder lacks a known reason. The sample table contains around 32,000 clones; only one count was recorded for roughly 90% of them. Of the sample, under 2.5% falls within the top ten clones. The source was blood, collected before dendritic cell vaccination. These receptor sequences come from a human donor with glioblastoma.

This chain links TRBV12-5 with TRBJ2-3; 9 positions match TRBD2. The length of the CDR3 is 16 residues. With V trimmed by 1 base and J by 11 bases, 13 bases remained unmatched. In germline, CDR1 is LGHNT, CDR2 FRNRAP. CDR3 residues: CASGLGTSATPDGQYF. CDR3 nucleotides: TGTGCTAGTGGTTTGGGGACTAGCGCTACCCCCGACGGGCAGTATTTT.

The CDR3 loop is CASSLGIGGYGYTF. DNA of the CDR3: TGTGCCAGCAGCTTAGGGATCGGGGGATATGGCTACACCTTC. This chain connects TRBV7-2 to TRBJ1-2, with D possibly matching TRBD1 (5 bases). The CDR3 sequence is 14 residues long. Germline CDR1 reads SGHTA; CDR2 reads FQGNSA. With 1 base removed from V and 5 bases from J, the gap between germline ends came to 11 bases.